This T cell receptor beta chain derives from a study of T cell responses to AZD1222 COVID-19 vaccine (dated by TCRdb to the early 2020s). Some background on the complete study: AZD1222 recipients whose second dose came at about 4 weeks and those whose second dose came at about 12 weeks were combined into one group, since spike-specific TCR depth and breadth did not differ between the two schedules. TCR sequencing covered 233 trial participants: about 210 given two doses of AZD1222 and 26 given two doses of MenACWY control vaccine. Trial participants were enrolled by age into subgroups of 18-55, 56-69 and 70-plus years, and 148, 28 and 57 TCR-sequenced participants, respectively, were included in these subgroups. What the authors observed across the whole study: Participants were mostly white British, with more females than males. The authors suggested clonal diversity may have been underestimated. After two AZD1222 doses, spike-specific TCR breadth and depth were significantly higher than at day 0 and than in MenACWY recipients. Because no day 14 peak-response samples were available, repertoires were characterized only after the peak T cell response. Conclusions about previously exposed vaccinees are limited because only five to seven AZD1222 recipients were SARS-CoV-2 seropositive at baseline. In the small 56-69-year group, the increase in depth fell short of significance, most likely because of low power. The whole spike protein was spanned by vaccine-associated CD4 TCRs, and dominant responses were seen in regions 160-218 and 743-854. Reportedly, close to half of the unique spike-specific TCRs recognized epitopes lying outside the regions that are mutated in the B.1.351 and B.1.1.7 variants.

Concerning this clone: The specificity of this receptor is unknown. Per-base qualities were not stored, and no clone one base away is much larger.

The CDR3 regions of human TCRbeta chains were subjected to immunosequencing. The original pipeline was this. Repertoire TCRs were checked for matches against a reference library of SARS-CoV-2-specific TCRs that had been generated using the MIRA antigen-specificity platform. Breadth was defined as the fraction of unique TCRs that were SARS-CoV-2-associated. Depth was defined as the fraction of total T cells that were SARS-CoV-2-associated. Using the MIRA data, every spike-specific TCR was mapped to the spike region that the TCR reacted to and assigned to either a CD4 or a CD8 class. Log10-transformed breadth and depth values were compared by one-way ANOVA with Sidak's multiple comparisons tests. The table was pulled from immuneACCESS by TCRdb, which kept in-frame rearrangements only. Such tables lose some clones; where checked, under half of the loss comes from unresolved V genes, and the rest has no known cause. The V and J calls and clone size are taken from that table; D and trimming were inferred from the DNA. The sample includes roughly 130,000 clones, with about 86% observed a single time. The ten largest clones represent around 12% of the sample.

Per the publication, the time point label means: baseline before first vaccination. Vaccinee samples were obtained from the UK trials COV001 and COV002, which included a single-blind randomized controlled phase 2/3 trial of AZD1222 (ChAdOx1 nCoV-19) in healthy adults. For TCRbeta chain sequencing, PBMC samples were collected from trial participants at day 0 and at day 28 after the second dose. From its cysteine to its phenylalanine, the CDR3 spans 19 amino acids. The only DNA kept is the CDR3, 57 bases in frame from the first base. CDR1 and CDR2, per the germline V gene, are SGHAT and FQNNGV. The germline V end is reduced by 5 bases and the J end by 2 bases; junction bases left unmatched: 12.

The sequence was obtained from an adult in good health. The sample in question was peripheral blood, obtained on day 0 of AZD1222 vaccination. This chain is built from TRBV11-2 and TRBJ2-1; 13 central bases correspond to TRBD2. DNA sequence: TGTGCCAGCAGCCATGGGGTGGGGACTAGCGGGACCACCTACAATGAGCAGTTCTTC. This encodes CASSHGVGTSGTTYNEQFF.